A single T cell receptor (beta chain) is shown here with its context. The data originate from a study of blood T cell repertoires in COVID-19. Study at large: The United States, Italy and Spain were the sources of the acute and convalescent COVID-19 samples. The cDNA or gDNA used as material had been derived from T cells, B-cell-depleted T cells, or PBMCs.

Between the trimmed V and J ends, which lost 2 bases and 4 bases, there was a span of 8 bases. Looked up from germline, CDR1 is ENHRY and CDR2 is SYGVKD. CDR3 length: 13 amino acids. The authors' processing: Estimated nucleated cell counts came from reference gene primer amplification. Some clones are missing from TCRdb's copy, which holds only in-frame ones; the method was immunoSEQ multiplex PCR. V, J and clone size are those of that table, while D and trimming were read from the DNA. The data hold fewer than 110,000 clones, with approximately 90% observed a single time. The chain has TRBV10-3 and TRBJ1-2; D remains unclear. This receptor was taken from a man aged 50 to 59 in a cohort sampled during active COVID-19. Sequencing was done on a sample of peripheral blood. CDR3 coding DNA: TGTGCCATCAGTGAGGGGGAGGTCTATGGCTACACCTTC. It codes for CAISEGEVYGYTF.